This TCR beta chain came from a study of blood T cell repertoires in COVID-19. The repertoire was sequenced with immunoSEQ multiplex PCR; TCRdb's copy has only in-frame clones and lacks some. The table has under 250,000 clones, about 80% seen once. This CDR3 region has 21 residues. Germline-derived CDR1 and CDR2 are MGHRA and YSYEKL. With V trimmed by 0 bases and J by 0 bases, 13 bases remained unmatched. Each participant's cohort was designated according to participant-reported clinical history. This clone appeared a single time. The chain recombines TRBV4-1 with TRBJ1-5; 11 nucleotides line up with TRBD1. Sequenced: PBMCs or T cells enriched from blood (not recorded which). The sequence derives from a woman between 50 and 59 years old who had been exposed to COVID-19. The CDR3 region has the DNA TGCGCCAGCAGCCAAGATCATTCAGGGACAGGGGGATTAATTAGCAATCAGCCCCAGCATTTT. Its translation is CASSQDHSGTGGLISNQPQHF.